The rows below give T cell receptor beta chains drawn from one sample of a study of cytomegalovirus exposure and HLA in healthy donors. Clones were read by immunoSEQ multiplex PCR, and TCRdb kept only the in-frame ones, dropping some. The table records about 140,000 clones, roughly four fifths of them present only once. Sequencing used PBMCs. These receptors were collected from a woman aged 45-59 years in good health and CMV-seronegative. Both conserved end residues are part of each CDR3. A D gene is named only where the DNA matches it firmly. Size values are once, few and many counts, or a class for expanded clones, and some rows have none.

j_call,v_call,clone_size,d_call,cdr3_aa,cdr3_nt
TRBJ1-6,TRBV2,.,.,CASSLTSYNSPLHF,TGTGCCAGCAGCTTAACATCCTATAATTCACCCCTCCACTTT
TRBJ2-2,TRBV5-1,.,.,CASSLDRLTGELFF,TGCGCCAGCAGTCTGGACAGACTCACCGGGGAGCTGTTTTTT
TRBJ2-1,TRBV5-1,.,TRBD2,CASKLAGDNEQFF,TGCGCCAGCAAATTAGCGGGGGACAATGAGCAGTTCTTC
TRBJ2-7,TRBV4-2,.,TRBD1,CASSQEPGTGGYEQYF,TGTGCCAGCAGCCAAGAACCCGGGACAGGGGGCTACGAGCAGTACTTC
TRBJ2-7,TRBV14,.,.,CASSPNQKTYEQYF,TGTGCCAGCAGCCCAAACCAGAAAACCTACGAGCAGTACTTC
TRBJ2-7,TRBV7-8,few,.,CASSSSTRNPVEQYF,TGTGCCAGCAGCTCGTCGACTCGCAACCCCGTCGAGCAGTACTTC
TRBJ2-5,TRBV9,.,TRBD1,CASSAWTGSYQETQYF,TGTGCCAGCAGCGCCTGGACAGGGTCGTACCAAGAGACCCAGTACTTC
TRBJ1-5,TRBV19,.,TRBD1,CASSPGQGAYQPQHF,TGTGCCAGTAGTCCGGGACAGGGGGCATATCAGCCCCAGCATTTT
TRBJ1-5,TRBV6-6,.,TRBD1,CASRDRGFSNQPQHF,TGTGCCAGCAGGGACAGGGGGTTTAGCAATCAGCCCCAGCATTTT
TRBJ1-1,TRBV4-1,.,.,CASSSISTGNTEAFF,TGCGCCAGCAGCTCCATTAGCACGGGGAACACTGAAGCTTTCTTT
TRBJ1-2,TRBV19,.,TRBD1,CASSMGQRNGDTF,TGTGCCAGTAGTATGGGACAGCGTAACGGTGACACCTTC
TRBJ1-5,TRBV15,once,.,CATSREKAGNSNQPQHF,TGTGCCACCAGCAGAGAGAAGGCAGGTAATAGCAATCAGCCCCAGCATTTT
TRBJ2-5,TRBV5-1,.,TRBD2,CASSISGTTQETQYF,TGCGCCAGCAGCATCTCCGGGACTACACAAGAGACCCAGTACTTC
TRBJ2-1,TRBV4-3,.,.,CASSLTAGEQFF,TGCGCCAGCAGCCTGACAGCGGGTGAGCAGTTCTTC
TRBJ1-5,TRBV29-1,few,.,CSIQTGGWNQPQHF,TGCAGCATCCAAACCGGAGGGTGGAATCAGCCCCAGCATTTT
TRBJ1-2,TRBV28,few,.,CATPGDDNYGYTF,TGTGCCACCCCGGGAGACGATAACTATGGCTACACCTTC
TRBJ1-3,TRBV19,.,.,CASSMGPFRRSSGNTIYF,TGTGCCAGTAGTATGGGGCCCTTTCGCAGGAGCTCTGGAAACACCATATATTTT